One sample yielded the 20 T cell receptor beta chains listed below, sequenced in a study of PD-L1 blockade in urothelial cancer. Libraries were prepared by immunoSEQ multiplex PCR; TCRdb keeps only in-frame clonotypes and omits some of them. This sample has 70,000 to 95,000 clones, with 84% found just once. Time point meaning: pretreatment peripheral blood. This sample comprised PBMCs, obtained around atezolizumab (anti-PD-L1) treatment. Every receptor here comes from a man between 60 and 70 years old with urothelial cancer.

The V and J genes are TRBV6-6 and TRBJ2-4; 7 bases are shared with TRBD2. Germline loops: CDR1 MNHNY, CDR2 SVGAGI (reference sequence). This CDR3 contains 14 residues. J was trimmed by 5 bases and V by 2 bases; bases with no gene match: 3. The CDR3 DNA reads as TGTGCCAGCAGTTACGCGGGAGCTGAAAACATTCAGTACTTC. Translated, it gives CASSYAGAENIQYF.

The genes are TRBV28 and TRBJ1-4; TRBD1 is a possible D gene (6 bases). Between the trimmed V and J ends, which lost 2 bases and 3 bases, there was a span of 13 bases. CDR3 length equals 16 residues. CDR1 MDHEN and CDR2 SYDVKM come from the germline V gene. The CDR3, as DNA: TGTGCCAGCAGTTTAAGGTCAGGGGCGTCTAATGAAAAACTGTTTTTT. Its translation is CASSLRSGASNEKLFF.

This clone has a single count. The chain recombines TRBV7-2 with TRBJ2-7; possibly TRBD1 for D (5 bases). Per germline, CDR1 SGHTA and CDR2 FQGNSA. The CDR3 runs to 14 residues. V was shortened by 5 bases and J by 4 bases, with 15 bases between the two germline ends. CDR3 nucleotides: TGTGCCAGCAGCACAGGTAGCTATGGATACGAGCAGTACTTC. This sequence encodes CASSTGSYGYEQYF. The variable domain in full, with the rest retrieved from reference TRBV7-2 and TRBJ2-7, is GAGVSQSPSNKVTEKGKDVELRCDPISGHTALYWYRQSLGQGLEFLIYFQGNSAPDKSGLPSDRFSAERTGGSVSTLTIQRTQQEDSAVYLCASSTGSYGYEQYFGPGTRLTVT.

The gene calls are TRBV7-8 and TRBJ2-5; 13 bases map to TRBD2. Trimming cost V 5 bases and J 5 bases; bases outside gene matches: 8. Germline V gene sequence: CDR1 SGHVS, CDR2 FQNEAQ. This CDR3 has 16 residues. CDR3 sequence reads: CASSTRLAGGGETQYF. In DNA, the CDR3 is TGTGCCAGCAGCACCAGACTAGCGGGAGGAGGGGAGACCCAGTACTTC.

This chain joins TRBV30 and TRBJ1-1, with D uncertain. Between the trimmed V and J ends, which lost 3 bases and 2 bases, there was a span of 19 bases. Germline CDR1 and CDR2: GTSNPN and SVGIG (reference sequence). CDR3 size: 16 residues. CDR3 sequence reads: CAWSAFARALNTEAFF. The CDR3 DNA follows: TGTGCCTGGAGCGCTTTCGCGAGGGCACTAAACACTGAAGCTTTCTTT.

This clone was counted between two and nine times. The chain employs TRBV30 and TRBJ1-1; tentatively, D is TRBD1 (6 bases). Germline V lookup: CDR1 GTSNPN, CDR2 SVGIG (reference sequence). This CDR3 comprises 13 residues. V lost 3 bases and J lost 1, with 9 bases in between. The chain's CDR3 is CAWREQGNTEAFF. CDR3 nucleotide sequence: TGTGCCTGGAGAGAACAGGGGAACACTGAAGCTTTCTTT.

The chain carries TRBV4-1 and TRBJ2-1; D perhaps matches TRBD1 (6 bases). CDR1 and CDR2 (germline): MGHRA, YSYEKL. The germline V and J ends were trimmed by 4 bases and 9 bases, with 16 bases remaining between them. The CDR3 is 14 amino acids. CDR3 amino acids: CASSPGVQGTEQFF. CDR3 bases: TGCGCCAGCAGCCCCGGGGTTCAGGGGACTGAGCAGTTCTTC.

The CDR3 protein is CASSQDKLGGYGYTF. The DNA for the CDR3 is TGCGCCAGCAGCCAAGATAAACTCGGGGGCTATGGCTACACCTTC. The chain carries TRBV4-1 and TRBJ1-2; D is possibly TRBD1 (5 bases). The germline V gene encodes CDR1 MGHRA and CDR2 YSYEKL. Trimming removed 0 bases at V and 4 bases at J, with 12 bases between. There are 15 residues in the CDR3.

The sample holds a few counts of this clone. V gene TRBV7-2 combines with J gene TRBJ1-5; D is ambiguous. Germline V gene sequence: CDR1 SGHTA, CDR2 FQGNSA. The germline V and J ends were trimmed by 2 bases and 0 bases, with 8 bases remaining between them. The CDR3 contains 15 residues. The CDR3 nucleotides read TGTGCCAGCAGCTTACATGAGGGTAGCAATCAGCCCCAGCATTTT. This sequence encodes CASSLHEGSNQPQHF.

The chain joins TRBV6-1 to TRBJ1-2; D uncertain. CDR1 MNHNS and CDR2 SASEGT come from the germline V gene. The CDR3 is 12 residues long. The V and J ends lost 1 base and 4 bases respectively, with 4 bases between them. CDR3 sequence: CASSEVAYGYTF. As DNA, the CDR3 is TGTGCCAGCAGTGAAGTAGCCTATGGCTACACCTTC.

The chain joins TRBV7-2 to TRBJ2-3; 9 nucleotides match TRBD2. The CDR3 has 16 residues. After removal of 1 base from V and 2 bases from J, the junction contained 4 bases not matched to a gene. Germline V lookup: CDR1 SGHTA, CDR2 FQGNSA. The CDR3 DNA sequence: TGTGCCAGCAGCTTAGGCCCTAGCGGGACCACAGATACGCAGTATTTT. Translated: CASSLGPSGTTDTQYF.

V is TRBV28 and J is TRBJ1-3, with a weak D call TRBD1 (5 bases). In germline, CDR1 is MDHEN, CDR2 SYDVKM. Trimming stripped 5 bases from V and 3 bases from J, with 17 bases between. The CDR3 has 16 amino acids. CDR3 bases: TGTGCCAGCAGTCAAACGGGGGGGTCAGGTGGAAACACCATATATTTT. Its protein product is CASSQTGGSGGNTIYF.

The CDR3 nucleotides are TGCGCCAGCAGCGTCACTAGTGACACGCAGTATTTT. It specifies CASSVTSDTQYF. The rearrangement links TRBV5-1 to TRBJ2-3, with a possible D match to TRBD2 (5 bases). The CDR3 is 12 amino acids. V was cut by 4 bases and J by 9 bases, with 12 bases left in between. Germline CDR1 reads SGHRS; CDR2 reads YFSETQ.

This clone was observed a few times. V and J are TRBV18 and TRBJ2-7; a weak D match, TRBD1 (6 bases). With 5 bases removed from V and 0 bases from J, the gap between germline ends came to 11 bases. This CDR3 has 14 residues. Germline V lookup: CDR1 KGHSH, CDR2 LQKENI. The CDR3 DNA reads as TGTGCCAGCTCAGCCGGGACAAGCTCCTACGAGCAGTACTTC. Its translation: CASSAGTSSYEQYF.

This chain uses TRBV10-3 with TRBJ1-1; 9 bases align to TRBD1. V shed 4 bases and J 1 base; nucleotides not matched to a gene: 4. Looked up from germline, CDR1 is ENHRY and CDR2 is SYGVKD. The CDR3 covers 15 residues. The CDR3 nucleotides read TGTGCCATCAGTGTACCGGGACAGGGGAACACTGAAGCTTTCTTT. Translating it yields CAISVPGQGNTEAFF.

The gene calls are TRBV6-5 and TRBJ2-1; no clear D gene. The ends were cut back, 2 bases at V and 9 bases at J, with 11 bases in the middle. The CDR3 has 13 residues. Germline CDR1 reads MNHEY; CDR2 reads SVGAGI. The CDR3 nucleotides read TGTGCCAGCAGTTACGTCCCCTATTCTGAGCAGTTCTTC. Translating gives CASSYVPYSEQFF.

This chain joins TRBV28 and TRBJ1-2, with a weak D call TRBD1 (6 bases). This CDR3 is built from 14 residues. V was trimmed by 7 bases and J by 5 bases, leaving 17 bases between them. The germline V gene has CDR1 MDHEN and CDR2 SYDVKM. CDR3 in DNA: TGTGCCAGCAATACTTGGGGAGGGGGGTATGGCTACACCTTC. This codes for CASNTWGGGYGYTF.

This chain uses TRBV6-5 with TRBJ2-3; 10 bases are shared with TRBD2. The V segment lost 8 bases and the J segment 6 bases; nucleotides outside the gene matches: 8. Germline V gives CDR1 MNHEY, CDR2 SVGAGI. This CDR3 is 14 amino acids long. The CDR3 coding sequence is TGTGCCAGCTGCCTAGCGGGAGTTTCGGATACGCAGTATTTT. It specifies CASCLAGVSDTQYF.

The chain carries TRBV19 and TRBJ2-2; D may be TRBD2 (5 bases). The CDR3 spans 17 residues. Germline V gives CDR1 LNHDA, CDR2 SQIVND (reference sequence). V shed 5 bases and J shed 2 bases, with 18 bases lying between them. The CDR3 is CASSPLTRAVNTGELFF. CDR3 coding DNA: TGTGCCAGTAGTCCTCTTACGCGGGCAGTTAACACCGGGGAGCTGTTTTTT.

J is TRBJ2-1 and V is TRBV7-9; 10 bases align to TRBD2. This CDR3 contains 18 residues. Germline CDR1 reads SEHNR; CDR2 reads FQNEAQ (reference sequence). With V trimmed by 7 bases and J by 9 bases, 21 bases remained unmatched. This CDR3 reads CASTEGSGRAGFRGEQFF. For the CDR3, the DNA is TGTGCCAGCACCGAGGGAAGCGGGAGGGCCGGTTTTCGGGGTGAGCAGTTCTTC.